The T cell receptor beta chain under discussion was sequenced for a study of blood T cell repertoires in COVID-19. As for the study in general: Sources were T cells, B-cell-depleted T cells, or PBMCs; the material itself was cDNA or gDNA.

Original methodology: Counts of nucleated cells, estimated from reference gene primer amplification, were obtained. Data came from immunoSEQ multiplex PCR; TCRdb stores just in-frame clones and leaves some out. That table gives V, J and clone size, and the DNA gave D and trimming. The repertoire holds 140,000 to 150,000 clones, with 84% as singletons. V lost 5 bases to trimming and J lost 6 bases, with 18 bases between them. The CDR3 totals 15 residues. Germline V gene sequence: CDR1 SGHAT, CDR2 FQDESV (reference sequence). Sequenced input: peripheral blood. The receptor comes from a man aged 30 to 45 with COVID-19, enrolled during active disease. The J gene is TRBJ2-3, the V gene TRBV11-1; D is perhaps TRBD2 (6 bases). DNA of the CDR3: TGTGCCAGCAGCCAAAGTTGGATGGGAGGCGATACGCAGTATTTT. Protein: CASSQSWMGGDTQYF.